One and the same sample provided the 20 T cell receptor beta chains below, sequenced in a study of blood T cell repertoires in COVID-19. Sequencing was performed with immunoSEQ multiplex PCR; in TCRdb, only in-frame clones are kept and a portion is missing. The sample includes 65,000 to 80,000 clones, 80% to 90% seen only once; the top ten take approximately 4.5%. The material sequenced was peripheral blood. The receptors were sampled from a man aged 45 to 65 with active COVID-19.

The V gene is TRBV10-3, the J gene TRBJ2-7; 7 bases agree with TRBD2. Germline V gene sequence: CDR1 ENHRY, CDR2 SYGVKD. This CDR3 comprises 13 residues. The junction had 6 bases not matched to a gene; V was cut back by 6 bases and J by 4 bases. CDR3 bases: TGTGCCATCAGGTTAGCGGGTGGGTACGAGCAGTACTTC. It is translated as CAIRLAGGYEQYF.

The chain uses TRBV19 and TRBJ1-3, with a tentative D call TRBD1 (5 bases). The CDR3 has 16 amino acids. V was clipped by 5 bases and J by 3 bases, with 17 bases between them. Germline assignment: CDR1 LNHDA and CDR2 SQIVND (reference sequence). The CDR3 sequence is CASSGGVSAVGNTIYF. The CDR3 bases are TGTGCCAGTAGTGGAGGGGTGTCAGCAGTTGGAAACACCATATATTTT.

CDR3 in amino acids: CASSPSWGRGDEQFF. The CDR3 coding sequence is TGTGCCAGCAGCCCGTCTTGGGGCAGGGGAGATGAGCAGTTCTTC. J is TRBJ2-1 and V is TRBV5-8; a possible D gene is TRBD1 (6 bases). The CDR3 is 15 amino acids. CDR1 SGHTS and CDR2 YDEGEE come from the germline V gene. V lost 4 bases and J 8 bases, leaving 19 bases between the germline ends.

Only one count was recorded for this clone. This rearrangement joins TRBV7-3 to TRBJ2-1, with 7 bases matching TRBD1. CDR1 SGHTA and CDR2 FQGTGA come from the germline V gene. The CDR3 has 14 residues. J gave up 10 bases and V 7 bases, and 13 bases lay outside the gene matches. CDR3 DNA: TGTGCCAGCAAACTAGGGGGCGCAAATTCCGAGCAGTTCTTC. Encoded protein: CASKLGGANSEQFF.

This sequence joins TRBV18 and TRBJ2-7; TRBD1 agrees at 9 bases. This CDR3 is 15 amino acids long. Germline V lookup: CDR1 KGHSH, CDR2 LQKENI. The V gene end was trimmed by 6 bases and the J gene end by 6 bases; junction bases not matched to a gene: 12. CDR3 nucleotides: TGTGCCAGCTCCCAAACGGGACAGGGCTGGAGCGAGCAGTACTTC. The encoded protein is CASSQTGQGWSEQYF.

This rearrangement joins TRBV18 to TRBJ1-3; 8 bases agree with TRBD1. The CDR3 has 16 amino acids. The ends lost 3 bases at V and 8 bases at J; junction bases unmatched: 12. Germline V gives CDR1 KGHSH, CDR2 LQKENI. The chain's CDR3 is CASSPRQGPGEDTIYF. The CDR3 bases are TGTGCCAGCTCACCGAGACAGGGGCCCGGTGAGGACACCATATATTTT.

The rearrangement uses TRBV7-3 and TRBJ1-1; tentative D call: TRBD1 (5 bases). CDR1 and CDR2 from the germline V gene are SGHTA and FQGTGA. The V end lost 0 bases, the J end lost 7 bases, and 12 bases lay between the germline ends. This CDR3 has 14 residues. CDR3 sequence (DNA): TGTGCCAGCAGCTTAACGGGGGGGTCCAGTGAAGCTTTCTTT. Amino acid sequence: CASSLTGGSSEAFF.

CDR3 DNA: TGTGCCAGCAGCCAAGGGACAGCTACAGATACGCAGTATTTT. It is translated as CASSQGTATDTQYF. The rearrangement joins TRBV3-1 (or the pseudogene TRBV3-2) to TRBJ2-3; a possible D gene is TRBD1 (6 bases). Trimming pared 1 base from V and 3 bases from J, leaving 8 bases between. There are 14 residues in the CDR3. Germline V gives CDR1 LGHDT, CDR2 YNNKEL (reference sequence).

The chain joins TRBV11-2 to TRBJ2-7, with TRBD2 identical over 7 bases. The CDR3 is 15 amino acids. CDR1 and CDR2 from the germline V gene are SGHAT and FQNNGV. With 5 bases clipped from V and 5 bases from J, the junction kept 12 bases outside the gene matches. The CDR3: CASSESQGGRHEQYF. CDR3 nucleotide sequence: TGTGCCAGCAGCGAATCTCAAGGCGGGAGACACGAGCAGTACTTC.

This sequence joins TRBV2 and TRBJ2-7; 9 nucleotides match TRBD1. The CDR3 length is 17 residues. The trim removed 6 bases at V and 4 bases at J, leaving 16 bases unmatched. CDR1 and CDR2 from the germline V gene are SNHLY and FYNNEI. The DNA of the CDR3 is TGTGCCAGCAGGAATGTTACAGGGGGCCGATACCGTTACGAGCAGTACTTC. Amino acid sequence: CASRNVTGGRYRYEQYF.

The chain joins TRBV14 to TRBJ1-4; 8 bases match TRBD1. V trimming: 3 bases; J trimming: 13 bases; junction bases outside the gene matches: 7. CDR3 length equals 13 residues. The germline CDR1 and CDR2 sequences are SGHDN and FVKESK. The CDR3 DNA is TGTGCCAGCAGCCAGAGGAATACAGGGGGACTGTTTTTT. Amino acid sequence: CASSQRNTGGLFF.

The chain carries TRBV30 and TRBJ1-2; 7 positions match TRBD1. This CDR3 contains 13 residues. After removal of 5 bases from V and 8 bases from J, the junction contained 11 bases not matched to a gene. Germline V gene lookup returns CDR1 GTSNPN and CDR2 SVGIG (reference sequence). CDR3 coding DNA: TGTGCCTGGTCCCGGGACAGACCCAAAGGCTACACCTTC. This sequence encodes CAWSRDRPKGYTF.

V and J are TRBV5-1 and TRBJ2-4, with TRBD2 matching 9 bases. V shed 2 bases, J shed 4 bases, and the junction held 7 bases outside the gene matches. This CDR3 contains 16 residues. Per germline, CDR1 SGHRS and CDR2 YFSETQ. DNA of the CDR3: TGCGCCAGCAGCTTCCAGCGGGGGGCACAGAAAAACATTCAGTACTTC. Translated: CASSFQRGAQKNIQYF.

The chain couples TRBV2 to TRBJ2-2; the match to TRBD1 covers 8 bases. V lost 4 bases to trimming and J lost 5 bases; unmatched junction nucleotides: 3. From germline, CDR1 is SNHLY and CDR2 FYNNEI. This CDR3 contains 14 residues. The CDR3 nucleotides read TGTGCCAGCAGTGGGACAGGGCGAACCGGGGAGCTGTTTTTT. Protein sequence: CASSGTGRTGELFF.

The chain employs TRBV7-2 and TRBJ1-5; D perhaps matches TRBD1 (6 bases). V lost 5 bases to trimming and J lost 0 bases, with 11 bases between them. Per the germline V gene, CDR1 is SGHTA and CDR2 is FQGNSA. This CDR3 region has 15 residues. The CDR3 nucleotides read TGTGCCAGCAGCCAAGGACAGTATAGCAATCAGCCCCAGCATTTT. This codes for CASSQGQYSNQPQHF. The full variable domain, rest sourced from reference TRBV7-2 and TRBJ1-5, is GAGVSQSPSNKVTEKGKDVELRCDPISGHTALYWYRQSLGQGLEFLIYFQGNSAPDKSGLPSDRFSAERTGGSVSTLTIQRTQQEDSAVYLCASSQGQYSNQPQHFGDGTRLSIL.

The J gene is TRBJ2-5, the V gene TRBV27; 8 bases map to TRBD2. Germline-derived CDR1 and CDR2 are MNHEY and SMNVEV (reference sequence). The junction had 5 bases not matched to a gene; V was cut back by 3 bases and J by 2 bases. This CDR3 is 15 amino acids long. CDR3 sequence reads: CASSFGGGLQETQYF. The CDR3 region has the DNA TGTGCCAGCAGTTTTGGCGGGGGGCTACAAGAGACCCAGTACTTC.

This clone was detected once. The chain carries TRBV3-1 (or the pseudogene TRBV3-2) and TRBJ1-1; D is perhaps TRBD1 (5 bases). Germline V gene lookup returns CDR1 LGHDT and CDR2 YNNKEL (reference sequence). This CDR3 region has 13 residues. The V gene lost 2 bases and the J gene lost 7 bases, with 11 bases spanning the gap. CDR3 in amino acids: CASSQRGVNEAFF. CDR3 nucleotides: TGTGCCAGCAGCCAACGGGGGGTTAATGAAGCTTTCTTT.

The chain recombines TRBV28 with TRBJ2-7; 7 nucleotides line up with TRBD1. V dropped 6 bases and J dropped 4; count of bases not matched to a gene: 9. This CDR3 spans 14 amino acids. Per the germline V gene, CDR1 is MDHEN and CDR2 is SYDVKM. The chain's CDR3 is CASSLTGAWYEQYF. In DNA, the CDR3 is TGTGCCAGCAGCTTAACAGGGGCTTGGTACGAGCAGTACTTC.

The chain joins TRBV2 to TRBJ2-3; tentatively, D is TRBD1 (5 bases). Trimming stripped 6 bases from V and 1 base from J, with 11 bases between. Germline V gene lookup returns CDR1 SNHLY and CDR2 FYNNEI. CDR3 length equals 14 residues. The chain's CDR3 is CASRDMSGTDTQYF. The CDR3 DNA reads as TGTGCCAGCAGGGACATGAGCGGCACAGATACGCAGTATTTT.

The rearrangement links TRBV7-2 to TRBJ2-2, with 7 bases identical to TRBD1. CDR3 length equals 13 residues. J lost 7 bases, V lost 5 bases, and 4 bases had no gene match. Germline CDR1 reads SGHTA; CDR2 reads FQGNSA. CDR3 DNA: TGTGCCAGCAGCGCTAGGGGGCGCGGGGAGCTGTTTTTT. This encodes CASSARGRGELFF.